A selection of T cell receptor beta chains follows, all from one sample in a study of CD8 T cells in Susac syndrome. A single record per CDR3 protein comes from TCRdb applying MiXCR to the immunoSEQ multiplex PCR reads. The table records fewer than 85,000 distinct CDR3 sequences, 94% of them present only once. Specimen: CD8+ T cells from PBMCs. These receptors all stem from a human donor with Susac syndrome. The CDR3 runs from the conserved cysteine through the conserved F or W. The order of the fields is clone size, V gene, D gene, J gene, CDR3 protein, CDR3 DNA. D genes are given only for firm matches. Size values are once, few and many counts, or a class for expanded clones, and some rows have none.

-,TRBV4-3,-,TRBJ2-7,CASSQGFGDYEQYF,TGCGCCAGCAGCCAAGGATTCGGTGACTACGAGCAGTACTTC
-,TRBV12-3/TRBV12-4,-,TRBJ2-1,CASSPSLYNEQFF,TGTGCCAGCAGTCCATCACTTTACAATGAGCAGTTCTTC
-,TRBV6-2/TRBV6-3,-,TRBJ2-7,CASSYSRDGLSYEQYF,TGTGCCAGCAGTTACTCGAGGGACGGACTCTCCTACGAGCAGTACTTC
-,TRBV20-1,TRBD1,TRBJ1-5,CSARSTGGQPQHF,TGCAGTGCTAGAAGCACAGGGGGTCAGCCCCAGCATTTT
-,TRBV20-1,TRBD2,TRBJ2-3,CSATGLAGPDTQYF,TGCAGTGCAACGGGACTAGCGGGCCCAGATACGCAGTATTTT
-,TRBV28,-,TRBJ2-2,CASSGVYTGELFF,TGTGCCAGCAGCGGGGTTTACACCGGGGAGCTGTTTTTT
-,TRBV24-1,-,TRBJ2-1,CATSDSRRNEQFF,TGTGCCACCAGTGATTCTCGGCGTAATGAGCAGTTCTTC
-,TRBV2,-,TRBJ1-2,CASRPNYGYTF,TGTGCCAGCAGACCCAACTATGGCTACACCTTC
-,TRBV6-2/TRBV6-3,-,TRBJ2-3,CASSSGLEGVTQYF,TGTGCCAGCAGTTCGGGACTTGAGGGGGTTACGCAGTATTTT
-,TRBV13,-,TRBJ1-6,CASSLGTASPLHF,TGTGCCAGCAGCTTAGGGACCGCCTCACCCCTCCACTTT
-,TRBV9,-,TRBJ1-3,CASSGGGPASGNTIYF,TGTGCCAGCAGCGGGGGAGGACCGGCCTCTGGAAACACCATATATTTT
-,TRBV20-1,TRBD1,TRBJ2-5,CSARELGQGRETQYF,TGCAGTGCTAGAGAGTTAGGACAGGGGCGAGAGACCCAGTACTTC
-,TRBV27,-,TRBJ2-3,CASSPRPGRWDTQYF,TGTGCCAGCAGTCCCCGCCCGGGGCGATGGGATACGCAGTATTTT
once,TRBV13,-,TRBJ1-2,CASSLGTSVRDGYTF,TGTGCCAGCAGCCTGGGAACGAGCGTCCGGGATGGCTACACCTTC
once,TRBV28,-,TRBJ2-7,CASSLVRAPAEQYF,TGTGCCAGCAGTTTGGTGCGGGCTCCGGCCGAGCAGTACTTC
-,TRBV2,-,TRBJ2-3,CASSAATTDTQYF,TGTGCCAGCAGTGCGGCCACCACAGATACGCAGTATTTT
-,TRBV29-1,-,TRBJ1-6,CSVEAQADSYNSPLHF,TGCAGCGTTGAAGCACAGGCGGACTCCTATAATTCACCCCTCCACTTT
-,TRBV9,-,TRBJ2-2,CASSVKVIDTGELFF,TGTGCCAGCAGCGTAAAAGTAATAGACACCGGGGAGCTGTTTTTT
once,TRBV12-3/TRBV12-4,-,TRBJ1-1,CASSWKNTEAFF,TGTGCCAGCAGCTGGAAAAACACTGAAGCTTTCTTT
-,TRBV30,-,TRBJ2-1,CAWSGTSSARSSYNEQFF,TGTGCCTGGAGTGGGACCTCTTCAGCTCGGAGCTCCTACAATGAGCAGTTCTTC
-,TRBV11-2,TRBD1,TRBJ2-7,CASSGGTGVEQYF,TGTGCCAGCAGCGGCGGGACAGGGGTCGAGCAGTACTTC
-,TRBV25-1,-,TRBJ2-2,CASSGQNTGELFF,TGTGCCAGCAGTGGACAGAACACCGGGGAGCTGTTTTTT
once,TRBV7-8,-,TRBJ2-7,CASSSKGPYEQYF,TGTGCCAGCAGCTCAAAAGGGCCCTACGAGCAGTACTTC
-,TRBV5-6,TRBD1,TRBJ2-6,CASSRDRGLGANVLTF,TGTGCCAGCAGCCGTGACAGGGGACTTGGGGCCAACGTCCTGACTTTC
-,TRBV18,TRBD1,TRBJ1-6,CASSLEGQGDSPLHF,TGTGCCAGCTCTCTTGAAGGACAGGGAGATTCACCCCTCCACTTT
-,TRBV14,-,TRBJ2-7,CASSQGPNREQYF,TGTGCCAGCAGCCAAGGACCGAACCGTGAGCAGTACTTC
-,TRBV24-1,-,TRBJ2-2,CATSDSRRGTTGELFF,TGTGCCACCAGTGACTCTCGACGGGGGACCACCGGGGAGCTGTTTTTT
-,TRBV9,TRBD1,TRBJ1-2,CASSVGVTGDYGYTF,TGTGCCAGCAGCGTAGGGGTAACAGGGGACTATGGCTACACCTTC
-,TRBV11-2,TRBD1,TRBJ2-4,CASSFQSRDRVRGLLLAKNIQYF,TGTGCCAGCAGCTTCCAGTCCCGGGACAGGGTCCGGGGCCTCCTTCTAGCCAAAAACATTCAGTACTTC
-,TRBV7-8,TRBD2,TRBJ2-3,CASSFGSAGRGDTQYF,TGTGCCAGCAGCTTCGGTTCAGCTGGGAGGGGAGATACGCAGTATTTT
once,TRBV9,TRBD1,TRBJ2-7,CASSPQGVSYEQYF,TGTGCCAGCAGCCCCCAGGGGGTTTCCTACGAGCAGTACTTC
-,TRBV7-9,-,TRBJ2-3,CASSETGGTDTQYF,TGTGCCAGCAGCGAGACAGGAGGCACAGATACGCAGTATTTT
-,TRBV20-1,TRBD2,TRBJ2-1,CSARSLAGSYNEQFF,TGCAGTGCTCGGTCTCTAGCGGGCTCCTACAATGAGCAGTTCTTC
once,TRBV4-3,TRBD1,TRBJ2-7,CASSILPGQLYEQYF,TGCGCCAGCAGCATCCTTCCGGGACAGCTATACGAGCAGTACTTC